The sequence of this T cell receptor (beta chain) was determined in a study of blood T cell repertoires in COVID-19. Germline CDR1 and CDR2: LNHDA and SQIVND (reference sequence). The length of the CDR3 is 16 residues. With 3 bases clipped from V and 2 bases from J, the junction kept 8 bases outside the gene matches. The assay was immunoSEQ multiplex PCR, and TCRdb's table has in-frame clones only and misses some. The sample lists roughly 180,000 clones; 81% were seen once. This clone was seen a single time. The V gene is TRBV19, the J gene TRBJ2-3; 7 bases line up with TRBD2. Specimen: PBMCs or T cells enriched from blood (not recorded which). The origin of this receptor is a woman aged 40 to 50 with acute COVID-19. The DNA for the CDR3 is TGTGCCAGTAGTATGCGTGCGGGAGTGCTCACAGATACGCAGTATTTT. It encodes CASSMRAGVLTDTQYF.